A single sample gave rise to the 2 T cell receptor beta chains below, sequenced in a study of blood T cell repertoires in COVID-19. TCRdb's table, derived via immunoSEQ multiplex PCR, lists solely in-frame clones and lacks some. The sample lists some 70,000 clones, roughly 83% occurring once. Sequenced sample: peripheral blood. The source of these receptors is a man older than 75 with acute or convalescent COVID-19.

The rearrangement joins TRBV10-2 to TRBJ1-4, with TRBD1 matching over 9 bases. V lost 3 bases and J lost 5; bases outside the gene matches: 4. This CDR3 is built from 15 residues. Germline V CDR1 and CDR2: WSHSY, SAAADI. In DNA, the CDR3 is TGCGCCAGCAGTGAAGAAGGGACAGGGAATGAAAAACTGTTTTTT. The encoded protein is CASSEEGTGNEKLFF.

This chain connects TRBV19 to TRBJ1-5; no clear D gene. CDR1 and CDR2 (germline): LNHDA, SQIVND (reference sequence). The CDR3 totals 12 residues. V was pared by 6 bases and J by 4 bases, with 7 bases between. CDR3 bases: TGTGCCAGTAGCACGGTAAATCAGCCCCAGCATTTT. Protein product: CASSTVNQPQHF.